This T cell receptor beta chain was found in a study of shared clonotypes between healthy human individuals. Study results and caveats: Naive subsets typically showed greater estimated richness than memory subsets.

Notes on this clone: Its matching antigen is unknown.

Positive CCR7 selection of CD45RO-negative cells yielded the naive CD8 cells, and terminally differentiated effector memory CD45RA+ cells were excluded. Some clones are missing from TCRdb's copy, which holds only in-frame ones; the method was immunoSEQ multiplex PCR. Of about 2.2 million clones detected, around 93% appear once; the ten largest clones hold over 1.5%. V was pared by 1 base and J by 0 bases, with 2 bases of the junction left unmatched. This CDR3 spans 16 amino acids. CDR1 is MNHNS, CDR2 SASEGT, per germline. The sequenced sample was naive CD8+ T cells from PBMCs. This TCR came from a young man in good health. Some clones in this sample may be carry-over from other donors' samples. The chain employs TRBV6-1 and TRBJ2-7; 11 positions agree with TRBD2. CDR3 nucleotide sequence: TGTGCCAGCAGTGAAGGAGGACTAGCGGGCTCCTACGAGCAGTACTTC. This sequence encodes CASSEGGLAGSYEQYF.